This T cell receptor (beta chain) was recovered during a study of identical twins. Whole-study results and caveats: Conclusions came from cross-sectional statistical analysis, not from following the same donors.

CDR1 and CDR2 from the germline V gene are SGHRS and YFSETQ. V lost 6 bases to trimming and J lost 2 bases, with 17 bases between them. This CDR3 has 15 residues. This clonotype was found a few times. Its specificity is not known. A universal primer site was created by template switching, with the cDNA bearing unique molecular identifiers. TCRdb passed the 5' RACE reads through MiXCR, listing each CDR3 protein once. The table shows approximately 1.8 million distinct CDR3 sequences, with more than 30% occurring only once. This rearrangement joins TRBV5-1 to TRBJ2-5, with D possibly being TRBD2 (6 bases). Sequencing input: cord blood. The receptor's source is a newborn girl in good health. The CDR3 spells CASKYRPSVQETQYF. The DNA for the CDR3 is TGCGCCAGCAAATATCGCCCTAGCGTACAAGAGACCCAGTACTTC.